This T cell receptor beta chain was recovered during a study of cytomegalovirus exposure and HLA in healthy donors. Notes on the study in general: Association of some 18,000 TCR beta sequences with HLA alleles was found at 0.05 false discovery rate in a later analysis.

Donors showed nominal health when sampled, although they likely had unrecorded immune exposures. Germline values: CDR1 GTSNPN, CDR2 SVGIG (reference sequence). This CDR3 has 15 amino acids. Deletions cut 0 bases from V and 4 bases from J, with 14 bases between. PCR was performed using 60 Vbeta and 13 Jbeta primers. Libraries were prepared by immunoSEQ multiplex PCR; TCRdb keeps only in-frame clonotypes and omits some of them. The table includes 150,000 to 180,000 clones, 70% to 80% detected once. This clone has just a few counts. The target antigen is unknown. The chain couples TRBV30 to TRBJ2-3, with D perhaps TRBD2 (5 bases). Material: PBMCs. The TCR originated in a young man in good health and CMV-seronegative. The CDR3 region is CAWSVLVSGADTQYF. Written as DNA, the CDR3 is TGTGCCTGGAGTGTACTAGTCTCGGGCGCAGATACGCAGTATTTT.